The clone carrying this TCR beta chain was counted between two and nine times. RNA transcripts gave rise to amplified TCR beta CDR3 regions. Researchers ran a first-round RT-PCR on the TCR CDR3 using the HTBI primer set. Each CDR3 protein gets one entry after TCRdb re-called the multiplex PCR reads with MiXCR. Altogether approximately 700,000 distinct CDR3 sequences are present, 16% being singletons, with the ten largest covering over 7.5%. There are 11 residues in the CDR3. Looked up from germline, CDR1 is SQVTM and CDR2 is ANQGSEA. V lost 5 bases and J 7 bases, leaving 9 bases between the germline ends. This sample was taken from a study of T cells in Graves' hyperthyroidism and ophthalmopathy.

This TCR was sampled from a man aged 18 to 35 with Graves' hyperthyroidism. The sequenced sample consisted of blood. The rearrangement joins TRBV29-1 to TRBJ2-4, with TRBD1 as a possible D gene (6 bases). The CDR3 bases are TGCAGCGTTTCTACAGGGAACATTCAGTACTTC. This encodes CSVSTGNIQYF.